A selection of T cell receptor beta chains follows, all from one sample in a study of regulatory T cells in long-lasting Graves disease. TCRdb fed the multiplex PCR reads into MiXCR, producing one record per CDR3 protein. The table has 530,000 or so distinct CDR3 sequences, about 16% seen once. The same data also contributed to another study, on T cells in Graves' hyperthyroidism and ophthalmopathy.

The sequencing here drew on peripheral blood mononuclear cells (PBMCs), taken at new diagnosis, from a patient treated with antithyroid drugs. Receptor source: a man younger than 35 with Graves disease. CDR3s include the opening cysteine and the closing phenylalanine or tryptophan. Each record gives: V gene, clone size, J gene, D gene, CDR3 DNA, CDR3 protein. The D gene is left open where the match is weak. The size of a clone is reported for some rows only, either as once, few or many, or as a class for expanded clones.

TRBV2	-	TRBJ2-3	-	TGTGCCAGCAAGGTTAGCACAGATACGCAGTATTTT	CASKVSTDTQYF
TRBV5-4	many	TRBJ2-1	-	TGTGCCAGCAGCAGCTCGGCTAGCAGCTCCTACAATGAGCAGTTCTTC	CASSSSASSSYNEQFF
TRBV12-3/TRBV12-4	many	TRBJ2-1	TRBD2	TGTGCCAGCAGCCCGGCCGGAGGGAGGGCCAATGAGCAGTTCTTC	CASSPAGGRANEQFF
TRBV11-2	many	TRBJ2-5	TRBD1	TGTGCCAGCAGCCCCGGGACAGGGGGACGAGAGACCCAGTACTTC	CASSPGTGGRETQYF
TRBV9	-	TRBJ2-5	TRBD2	TGTGCCAGCAGCGTGGGGAGGGCCGAAGAGACCCAGTACTTC	CASSVGRAEETQYF
TRBV28	few	TRBJ1-2	-	TGTGCCAGCAGCCTCCCTCTGGGTGGCTACACCTTC	CASSLPLGGYTF
TRBV5-1	many	TRBJ1-4	TRBD1	TGTGCCAGCAGCTCTGGACAGGGGAGCGAAAAACTGTTTTTT	CASSSGQGSEKLFF
TRBV20-1	-	TRBJ2-7	-	TGCAGTGCTAGAGATTGGGGTGGGGACTCCTCCTACGAGCAGTACTTC	CSARDWGGDSSYEQYF
TRBV27	many	TRBJ2-1	TRBD2	TGTGCCAGCAGGAATAGCGGGGGTTCCTACAATGAGCAGTTCTTC	CASRNSGGSYNEQFF
TRBV6-2/TRBV6-3	few	TRBJ2-3	TRBD2	TGTGCCAGCAGTGAGAGCGGGACTACAGATACGCAGTATTTT	CASSESGTTDTQYF
TRBV5-1	few	TRBJ1-4	TRBD1	TGCGCCAGCAGCTTGGGGGACAGCACTACTAATGAAAAACTGTTTTTT	CASSLGDSTTNEKLFF
TRBV15	-	TRBJ2-3	TRBD2	TGTGCCACCGGCGTGGGACTAGCGGGGACAGATACGCAGTATTTT	CATGVGLAGTDTQYF
TRBV20-1	many	TRBJ1-2	-	TGCAGTGCTCAGGGGTCCAACTATGGCTACACCTTC	CSAQGSNYGYTF
TRBV20-1	many	TRBJ2-7	TRBD1	TGCAGTGCTACCGGGACAGGGGGATTCTACGAGCAGTACTTC	CSATGTGGFYEQYF
TRBV19	few	TRBJ2-7	-	TGTGCCAGCAGTAGCCGGACAGAAGGCTCCTACGAGCAGTACTTC	CASSSRTEGSYEQYF
TRBV7-2	-	TRBJ2-2	TRBD2	TGTGCCAGCAGCTTAATGGGACTAGGCAACACCGGGGAGCTGTTTTTT	CASSLMGLGNTGELFF
TRBV6-5	-	TRBJ1-2	-	TGTGCCAGCAGTTACTCAGACAACCTTTGGGGCTACACCTTC	CASSYSDNLWGYTF
TRBV28	many	TRBJ2-7	-	TGTGCCAGCAGTTTTAACGGGATCTACGAGCAGTACTTC	CASSFNGIYEQYF
TRBV5-1	many	TRBJ2-7	TRBD2	TGCGCCAGCGCCGGGACTAGCGGGGTCTACGAGCAGTACTTC	CASAGTSGVYEQYF
TRBV9	few	TRBJ2-2	-	TGTGCCAGCAGCCCAACCTGGGAAGGGGAGCTGTTTTTT	CASSPTWEGELFF
TRBV5-1	many	TRBJ2-5	-	TGCGCCAGCAGCCACGGAAGCGCCGAAGGGGAGACCCAGTACTTC	CASSHGSAEGETQYF
TRBV28	few	TRBJ2-1	-	TGTGCCAGCAGTTTGTTTCAGGACGGACTCGAGGAGCAGTTCTTC	CASSLFQDGLEEQFF
TRBV7-9	few	TRBJ2-7	-	TGTGCCAGCAGCCCCCTTGAATTGACAAGCTACGAGCAGTACTTC	CASSPLELTSYEQYF
TRBV11-3	-	TRBJ2-3	TRBD2	TGCGCCAGCAGCCAAGATTTAGCGGGGTCTAGCACAGATACGCAGTATTTT	CASSQDLAGSSTDTQYF
TRBV20-1	few	TRBJ2-5	TRBD2	TGCAGTCCTGACGATCTAGCGGGAGTACGGGAGACCCAGTACTTC	CSPDDLAGVRETQYF
TRBV9	few	TRBJ2-7	-	TGTGCCAGCAGCGCTACGGGACGGACGATTTACGAGCAGTACTTC	CASSATGRTIYEQYF
TRBV14	few	TRBJ2-7	-	TGTGCCAGCAGCCGATCCCGGGGAACGGGGGAGCAGTACTTC	CASSRSRGTGEQYF
TRBV11-3	few	TRBJ2-3	-	TGTGCCAGCAGCTTGCATAGCGGCGCGGCGGATACGCAGTATTTT	CASSLHSGAADTQYF
TRBV5-6	few	TRBJ2-1	-	TGTGCCAGCAGCTCGCTTTGGGGGCGGGAAGGATACAATGAGCAGTTCTTC	CASSSLWGREGYNEQFF
TRBV28	-	TRBJ1-2	-	TGTGCCAGCAGTTTGAGTTCCATGAGGTATGGCTACACCTTC	CASSLSSMRYGYTF
TRBV7-3	-	TRBJ2-3	TRBD2	TGTGCCAGCAGCTTAACGGGAGGGGAGCCAGATACGCAGTATTTT	CASSLTGGEPDTQYF
TRBV12-3/TRBV12-4	many	TRBJ2-7	TRBD1	TGTGCCAGCAGTTCAGGGACAGGGCTGGGCGAGCAGTACTTC	CASSSGTGLGEQYF
TRBV5-8	many	TRBJ2-3	-	TGTGCCAGCAGCCCGGGTTGGAGCACAGATACGCAGTATTTT	CASSPGWSTDTQYF
TRBV30	-	TRBJ1-4	TRBD1	TGTGCCTGGAGCGCAGGGGGGATTGAAAAACTGTTTTTT	CAWSAGGIEKLFF
TRBV20-1	many	TRBJ1-2	TRBD1	TGCAGTGCAAATACAGGGGCTCGGCGATCCTATGGCTACACCTTC	CSANTGARRSYGYTF
TRBV6-2/TRBV6-3	few	TRBJ1-2	-	TGTGCCAGCAGTTACTCCAACTCATATGGCTACACCTTC	CASSYSNSYGYTF
TRBV28	-	TRBJ2-3	TRBD2	TGTGCCAGCAGTTACCCCTTACTTCGACTAGCGGGAGTTATCGCAGATACGCAGTATTTT	CASSYPLLRLAGVIADTQYF
TRBV29-1	-	TRBJ2-5	TRBD1	TGCAGCGTTGATAGAGGACAGGGGTATCAAGAGACCCAGTACTTC	CSVDRGQGYQETQYF
TRBV4-2	-	TRBJ1-5	-	TGTGCCAGCAGCCCGGAGCTTCTCAATCAGCCCCAGCATTTT	CASSPELLNQPQHF
TRBV10-3	few	TRBJ1-4	TRBD1	TGTGCCATCAGTGAAGGACAGGGATTTGAAAAACTGTTTTTT	CAISEGQGFEKLFF